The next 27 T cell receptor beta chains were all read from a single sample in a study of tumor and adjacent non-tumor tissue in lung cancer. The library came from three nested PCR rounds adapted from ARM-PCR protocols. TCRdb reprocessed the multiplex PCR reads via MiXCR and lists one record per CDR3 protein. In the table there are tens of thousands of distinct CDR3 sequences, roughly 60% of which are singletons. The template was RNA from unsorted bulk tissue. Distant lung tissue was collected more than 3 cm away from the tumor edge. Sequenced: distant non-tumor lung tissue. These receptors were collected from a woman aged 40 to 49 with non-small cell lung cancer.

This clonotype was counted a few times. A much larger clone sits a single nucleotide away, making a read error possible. CDR3 coding DNA: TGCAGCATGCGACCCAGGGAGCGGACAGATACGCAGTATTTT. Protein sequence: CSMRPRERTDTQYF. The chain links TRBV29-1 to TRBJ2-3, with D perhaps TRBD1 or TRBD2 (5 bases each). Trimming removed 8 bases at V and 3 bases at J, with 18 bases between. CDR3 size: 14 residues. Germline CDR1 is SQVTM and CDR2 is ANQGSEA.

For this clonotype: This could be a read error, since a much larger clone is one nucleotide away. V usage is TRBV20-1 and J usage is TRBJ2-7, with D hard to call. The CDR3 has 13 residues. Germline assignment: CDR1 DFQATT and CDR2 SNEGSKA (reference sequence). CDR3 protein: CSALSPRSHEQHF. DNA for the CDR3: TGCAGTGCTCTCTCGCCCCGATCCCACGAGCAGCACTTC.

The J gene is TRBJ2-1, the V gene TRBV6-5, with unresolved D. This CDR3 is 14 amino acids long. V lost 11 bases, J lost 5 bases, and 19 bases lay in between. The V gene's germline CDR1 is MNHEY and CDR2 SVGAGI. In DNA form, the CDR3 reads TGTGCCGGTAGCCGGACCTCGTGGGACAATGAGCAGTTCTTC. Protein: CAGSRTSWDNEQFF.

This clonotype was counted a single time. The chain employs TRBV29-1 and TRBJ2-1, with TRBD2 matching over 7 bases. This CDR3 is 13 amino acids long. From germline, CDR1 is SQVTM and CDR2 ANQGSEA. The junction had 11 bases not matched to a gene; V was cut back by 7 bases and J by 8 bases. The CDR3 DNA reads TGCAGCGCTAGAGGCGGGAGCATCGATGAGCAGTTCTTC. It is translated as CSARGGSIDEQFF.

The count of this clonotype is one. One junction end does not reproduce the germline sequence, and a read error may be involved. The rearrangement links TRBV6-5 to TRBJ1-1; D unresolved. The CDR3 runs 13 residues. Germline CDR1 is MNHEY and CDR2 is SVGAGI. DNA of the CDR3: TGTGACAGCAGCAATGGACCAGCTCAAGGAGCTTTCTTT. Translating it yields CDSSNGPAQGAFF.

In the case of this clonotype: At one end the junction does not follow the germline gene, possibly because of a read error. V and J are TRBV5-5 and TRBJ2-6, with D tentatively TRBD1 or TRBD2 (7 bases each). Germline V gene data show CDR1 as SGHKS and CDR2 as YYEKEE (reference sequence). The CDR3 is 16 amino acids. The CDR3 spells CARSPRGGYGAIVLTF. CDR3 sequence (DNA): TGTGCCAGGAGCCCCAGGGGGGGTTATGGGGCCATCGTCCTGACTTTC.

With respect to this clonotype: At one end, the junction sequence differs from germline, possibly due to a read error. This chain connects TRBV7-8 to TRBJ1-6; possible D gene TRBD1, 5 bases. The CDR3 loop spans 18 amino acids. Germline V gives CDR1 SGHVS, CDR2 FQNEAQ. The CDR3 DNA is TGTGTCAGCAGCTTGAGCGGCGGTGTGACAGCCTTGTTTTCACCCCTCCACTTT. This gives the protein CVSSLSGGVTALFSPLHF.

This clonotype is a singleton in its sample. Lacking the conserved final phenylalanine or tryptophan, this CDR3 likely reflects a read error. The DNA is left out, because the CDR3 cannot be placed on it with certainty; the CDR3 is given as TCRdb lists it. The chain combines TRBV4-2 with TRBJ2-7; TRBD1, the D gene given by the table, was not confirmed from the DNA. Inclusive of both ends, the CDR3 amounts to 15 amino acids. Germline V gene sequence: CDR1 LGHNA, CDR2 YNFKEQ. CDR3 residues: CASSQVHGQGYEHYL.

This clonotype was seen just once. The CDR3 reads CANGSERVDTDTQYF. CDR3 DNA: TGTGCCAACGGCTCTGAGCGGGTAGACACAGATACGCAGTATTTT. The chain employs TRBV11-2 and TRBJ2-3; TRBD2 is a possible D gene (6 bases). The germline V gene has CDR1 SGHAT and CDR2 FQNNGV. CDR3 length: 15 residues. Trimming left V 10 bases short and J 2 bases short, with 19 bases between. Combining the CDR3 with reference TRBV11-2 and TRBJ2-3 gives the whole variable domain EAGVAQSPRYKIIEKRQSVAFWCNPISGHATLYWYQQILGQGPKLLIQFQNNGVVDDSQLPKDRFSAERLKGVDSTLKIQPAKLEDSAVYLCANGSERVDTDTQYFGPGTRLTVL.

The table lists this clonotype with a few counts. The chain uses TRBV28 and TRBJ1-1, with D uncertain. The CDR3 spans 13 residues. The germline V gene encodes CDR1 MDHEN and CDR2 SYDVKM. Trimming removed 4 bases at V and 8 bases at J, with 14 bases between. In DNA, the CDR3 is TGTGCCAGCAGTTCCTCCGCCCCGTGGGAAGCTTTCTTT. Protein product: CASSSSAPWEAFF. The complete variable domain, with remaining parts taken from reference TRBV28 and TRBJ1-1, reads DVKVTQSSRYLVKRTGEKVFLECVQDMDHENMFWYRQDPGLGLRLIYFSYDVKMKEKGDIPEGYSVSREKKERFSLILESASTNQTSMYLCASSSSAPWEAFFGQGTRLTVV.

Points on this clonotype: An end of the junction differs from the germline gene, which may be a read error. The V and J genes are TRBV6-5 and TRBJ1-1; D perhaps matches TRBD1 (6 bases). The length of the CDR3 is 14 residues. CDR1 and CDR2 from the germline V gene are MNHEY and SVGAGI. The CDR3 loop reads CASSNLGRDTEVFF. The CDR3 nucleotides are TGTGCCAGCAGCAACCTGGGACGGGACACGGAAGTTTTCTTT.

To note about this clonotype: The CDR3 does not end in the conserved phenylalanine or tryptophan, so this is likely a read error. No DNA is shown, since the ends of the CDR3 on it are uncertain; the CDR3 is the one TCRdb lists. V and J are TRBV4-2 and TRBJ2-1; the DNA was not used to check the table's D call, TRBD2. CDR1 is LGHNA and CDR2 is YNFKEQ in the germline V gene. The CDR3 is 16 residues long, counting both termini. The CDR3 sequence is CTSSQDNTGVSREKFL.

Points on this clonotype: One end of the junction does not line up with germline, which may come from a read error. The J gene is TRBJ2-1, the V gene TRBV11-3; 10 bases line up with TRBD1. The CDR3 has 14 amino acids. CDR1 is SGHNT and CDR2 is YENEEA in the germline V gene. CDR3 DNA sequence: TGTGCCAGCAGCCTCGGACAGGGGGGCAATGAGCGGTCCTTC. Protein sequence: CASSLGQGGNERSF.

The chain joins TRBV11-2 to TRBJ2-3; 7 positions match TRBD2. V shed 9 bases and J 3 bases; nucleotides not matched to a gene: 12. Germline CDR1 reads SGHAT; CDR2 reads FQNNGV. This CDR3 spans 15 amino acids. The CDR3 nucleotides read TGTGCCAGTAGTCCACTAGTGGGGGGGACAGATACGCAGTATTTT. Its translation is CASSPLVGGTDTQYF.

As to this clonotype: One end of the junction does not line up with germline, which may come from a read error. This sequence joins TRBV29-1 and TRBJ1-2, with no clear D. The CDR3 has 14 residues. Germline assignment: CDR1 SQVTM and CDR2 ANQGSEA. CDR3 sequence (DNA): TGCGGCGTTGAGGGTCGGGGAACTAACTATGGCTACACCTTC. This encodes CGVEGRGTNYGYTF.

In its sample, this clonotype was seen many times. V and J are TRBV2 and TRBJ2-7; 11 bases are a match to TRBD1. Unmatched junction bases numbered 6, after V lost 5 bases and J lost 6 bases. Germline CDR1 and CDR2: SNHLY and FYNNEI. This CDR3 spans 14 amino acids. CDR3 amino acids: CASSKDRGPGEQYF. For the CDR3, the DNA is TGTGCCAGCAGTAAGGACAGGGGGCCGGGCGAGCAGTACTTC. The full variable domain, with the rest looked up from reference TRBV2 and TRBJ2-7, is EPEVTQTPSHQVTQMGQEVILRCVPISNHLYFYWYRQILGQKVEFLVSFYNNEISEKSEIFDDQFSVERPDGSNFTLKIRSTKLEDSAMYFCASSKDRGPGEQYFGPGTRLTVT.

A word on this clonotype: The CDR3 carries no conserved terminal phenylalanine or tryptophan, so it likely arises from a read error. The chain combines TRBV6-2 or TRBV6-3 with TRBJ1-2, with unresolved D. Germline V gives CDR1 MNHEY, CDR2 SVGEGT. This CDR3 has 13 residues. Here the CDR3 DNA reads TGTGCCAACAGTGACCGGGAGAGCAGGGGCTACACCCTC. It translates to CANSDRESRGYTL.

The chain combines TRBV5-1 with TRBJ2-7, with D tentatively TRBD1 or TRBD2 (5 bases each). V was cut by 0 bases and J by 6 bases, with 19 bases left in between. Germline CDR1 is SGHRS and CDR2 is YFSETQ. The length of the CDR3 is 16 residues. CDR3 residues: CASSLAQGHGTREQYF. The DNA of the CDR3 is TGCGCCAGCAGCTTGGCGCAAGGACATGGGACGCGCGAGCAGTACTTC. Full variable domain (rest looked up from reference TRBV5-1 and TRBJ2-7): KAGVTQTPRYLIKTRGQQVTLSCSPISGHRSVSWYQQTPGQGLQFLFEYFSETQRNKGNFPGRFSGRQFSNSRSEMNVSTLELGDSALYLCASSLAQGHGTREQYFGPGTRLTVT.

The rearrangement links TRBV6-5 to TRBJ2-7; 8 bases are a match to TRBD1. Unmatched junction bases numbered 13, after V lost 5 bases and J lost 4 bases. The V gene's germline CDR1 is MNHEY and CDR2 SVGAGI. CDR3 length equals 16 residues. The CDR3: CASSTNRDRITYEQYF. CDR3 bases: TGTGCCAGCAGTACAAACCGGGACAGGATCACATACGAGCAGTACTTC.

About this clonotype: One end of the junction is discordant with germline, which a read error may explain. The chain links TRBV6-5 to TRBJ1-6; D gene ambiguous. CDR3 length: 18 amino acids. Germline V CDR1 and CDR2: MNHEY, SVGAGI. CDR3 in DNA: TGTGTCAGCAGTTACGCGATCCCGGGAGAGCGGGCTAATTCACCCCTCCACTTT. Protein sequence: CVSSYAIPGERANSPLHF.

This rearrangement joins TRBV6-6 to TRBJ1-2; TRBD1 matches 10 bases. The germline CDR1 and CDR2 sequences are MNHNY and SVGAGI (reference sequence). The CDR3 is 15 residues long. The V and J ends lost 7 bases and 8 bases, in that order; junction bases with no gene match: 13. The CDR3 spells CASNSRDRGTVGYTF. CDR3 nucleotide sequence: TGTGCCAGCAACTCACGGGACAGGGGTACGGTAGGCTACACCTTC.

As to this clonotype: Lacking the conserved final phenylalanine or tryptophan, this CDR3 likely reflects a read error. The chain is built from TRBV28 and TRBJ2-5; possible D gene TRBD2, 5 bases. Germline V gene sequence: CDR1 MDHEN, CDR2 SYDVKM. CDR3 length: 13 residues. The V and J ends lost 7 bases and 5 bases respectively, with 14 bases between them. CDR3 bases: TGTGCCAGCAACCCAGCGGTGTGGGAGACCCAGTACCTC. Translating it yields CASNPAVWETQYL.

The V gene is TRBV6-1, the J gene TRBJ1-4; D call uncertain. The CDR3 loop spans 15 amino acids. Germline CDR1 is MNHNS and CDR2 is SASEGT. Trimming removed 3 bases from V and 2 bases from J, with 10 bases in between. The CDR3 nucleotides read TGTGCCAGCAGTGAGCGGGAAGCGACTAATGAAAAACTGTTTTTT. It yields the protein CASSEREATNEKLFF.

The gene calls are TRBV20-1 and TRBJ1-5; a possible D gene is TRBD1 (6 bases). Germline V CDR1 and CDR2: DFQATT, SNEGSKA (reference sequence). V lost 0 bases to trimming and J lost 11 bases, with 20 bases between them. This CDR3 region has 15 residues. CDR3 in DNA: TGCAGTGCTAGAGATGCACAGGGCAGCGAAGTGACCCAGCATTTT. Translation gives CSARDAQGSEVTQHF.

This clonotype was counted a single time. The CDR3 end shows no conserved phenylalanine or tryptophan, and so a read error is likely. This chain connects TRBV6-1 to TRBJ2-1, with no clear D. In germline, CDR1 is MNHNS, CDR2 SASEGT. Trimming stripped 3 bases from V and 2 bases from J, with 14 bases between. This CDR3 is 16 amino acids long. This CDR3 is CASSDVSEYPYNEQFL. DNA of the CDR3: TGTGCCAGCAGTGATGTTTCGGAGTACCCCTACAATGAGCAGTTCTTA.

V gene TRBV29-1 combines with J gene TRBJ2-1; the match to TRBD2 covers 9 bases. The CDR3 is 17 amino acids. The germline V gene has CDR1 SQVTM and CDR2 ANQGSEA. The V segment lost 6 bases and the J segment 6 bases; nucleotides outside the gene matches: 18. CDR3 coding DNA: TGCAGCGTGGGAGGGGACGCGGGAGGGCCCATCGGCAATGAGCAGTTCTTC. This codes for CSVGGDAGGPIGNEQFF.

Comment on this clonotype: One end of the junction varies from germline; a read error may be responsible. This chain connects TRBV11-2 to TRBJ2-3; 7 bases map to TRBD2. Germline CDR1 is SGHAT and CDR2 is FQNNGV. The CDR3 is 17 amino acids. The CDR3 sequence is CANSLIKAGGSVDTQYF. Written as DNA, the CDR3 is TGTGCCAACAGCTTAATTAAGGCTGGCGGGAGCGTAGATACGCAGTATTTT.